The clone carrying this T cell receptor (beta chain) turned up a few times. Trimming cost V 2 bases and J 8 bases; bases outside gene matches: 2. The CDR3 has 13 residues. CDR1 SGDLS and CDR2 YYNGEE come from the germline V gene. The data originate from a study of T-cell memory formation after mild COVID-19. TCRdb re-called the 5' RACE reads with MiXCR, one entry per CDR3 protein. The data hold 350,000 to 400,000 distinct CDR3 sequences, with under 25% observed a single time. The chain uses TRBV9 and TRBJ2-1; the match to TRBD2 covers 9 bases. This TCR derives from an adult woman who had mild COVID-19 (a few samples of this study predate the infection). Cell type and time point are not known. The sample consisted of PBMCs or a T cell subset sorted from them (not recorded which). The CDR3 region has the DNA TGTGCCAGCAGCGTTTGGACTAGCGATGAGCAGTTCTTC. Translating gives CASSVWTSDEQFF.